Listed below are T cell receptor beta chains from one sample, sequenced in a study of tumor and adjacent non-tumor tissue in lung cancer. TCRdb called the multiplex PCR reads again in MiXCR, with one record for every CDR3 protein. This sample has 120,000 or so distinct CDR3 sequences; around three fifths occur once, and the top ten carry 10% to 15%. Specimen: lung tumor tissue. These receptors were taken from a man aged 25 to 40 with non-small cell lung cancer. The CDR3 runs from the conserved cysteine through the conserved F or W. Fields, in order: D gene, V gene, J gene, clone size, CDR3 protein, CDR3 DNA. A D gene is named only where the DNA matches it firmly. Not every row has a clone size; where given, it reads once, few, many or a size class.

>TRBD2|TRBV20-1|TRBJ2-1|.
CCALTGTSVLHGQFF
TGCTGCGCCCTGACCGGAACTAGCGTTCTCCATGGGCAGTTCTTC
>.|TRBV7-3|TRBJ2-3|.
CASSLANLPDTQYF
TGTGCCAGCAGCCTGGCGAACTTGCCGGATACGCAGTATTTT
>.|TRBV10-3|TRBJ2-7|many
CAISEGGGGEYF
TGTGCCATCAGTGAAGGTGGGGGCGGCGAGTACTTC
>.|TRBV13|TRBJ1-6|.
CASNSSSYNSPLHF
TGTGCCAGCAACTCAAGTTCCTATAATTCACCCCTCCACTTT
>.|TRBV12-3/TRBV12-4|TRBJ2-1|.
CVSSLVKGGGAQGHEQLF
TGTGTCAGCAGTTTAGTAAAAGGTGGGGGGGCGCAGGGGCATGAGCAGTTATTC
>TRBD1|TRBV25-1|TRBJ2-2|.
CASNVDRDTGELFF
TGTGCCAGCAATGTGGACAGGGACACCGGGGAGCTGTTTTTT
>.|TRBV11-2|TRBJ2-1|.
CASKGGAGVNERFF
TGTGCCAGCAAAGGGGGGGCGGGAGTCAATGAGCGGTTCTTC
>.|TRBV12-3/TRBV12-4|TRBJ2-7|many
CASSFEADYEQYF
TGTGCCAGCAGCTTCGAGGCGGACTACGAGCAGTACTTC
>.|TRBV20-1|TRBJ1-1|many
CSAPPVGPPEAFF
TGCAGTGCGCCCCCGGTGGGCCCTCCGGAAGCTTTCTTT
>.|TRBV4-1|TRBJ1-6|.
CAKSQEQGTLNSPFHF
TGCGCCAAGAGCCAAGAGCAGGGCACCCTTAATTCGCCCTTCCACTTT
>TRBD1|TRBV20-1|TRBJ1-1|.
CSTRDIPGGMSEAFF
TGCAGTACTAGAGACATACCAGGGGGCATGAGTGAAGCTTTCTTT
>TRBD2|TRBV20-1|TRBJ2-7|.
CSVSGERTTREQYF
TGCAGTGTTAGCGGGGAGCGGACAACGCGGGAGCAGTATTTC
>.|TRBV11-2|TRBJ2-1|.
CASSLTPESEQFF
TGTGCCAGCAGCTTAACACCGGAGAGTGAGCAGTTCTTC
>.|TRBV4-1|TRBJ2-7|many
CASSQREDGGTLATYEQYF
TGCGCCAGCAGCCAGAGGGAAGACGGCGGGACACTTGCAACCTACGAGCAGTACTTC
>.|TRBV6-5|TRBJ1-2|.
CACGGWGGYTF
TGCGCCTGCGGGGGGTGGGGTGGCTACACCTTC
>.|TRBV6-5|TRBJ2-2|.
CASSYSTNTRQLFF
TGTGCCAGCAGTTACTCGACGAACACCCGGCAGCTGTTTTTT
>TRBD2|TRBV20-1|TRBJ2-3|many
CSASLAGGTDTQYF
TGCAGTGCTAGCCTAGCGGGGGGGACAGATACGCAGTATTTT
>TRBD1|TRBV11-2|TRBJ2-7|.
CASKQGHSSYEQNF
TGTGCCAGCAAACAGGGGCATAGCTCTTACGAGCAGAACTTC
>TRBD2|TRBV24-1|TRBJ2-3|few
CATSDPGRGGGDTQYF
TGTGCCACCAGTGATCCAGGGAGGGGTGGAGGAGATACGCAGTATTTT
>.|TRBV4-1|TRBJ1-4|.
CASSQGLRVAAINEKLFF
TGCGCCAGCAGCCAAGGTTTGAGGGTGGCGGCAATTAATGAAAAACTGTTTTTT